These 4 T cell receptor beta chains were sequenced from one sample in a study of early T cells in non-severe SARS-CoV-2 infection. TCRdb analysed the 5' RACE reads with MiXCR anew, one entry per CDR3 protein. The sample has fewer than 50,000 distinct CDR3 sequences; roughly 6% are singletons. Sequenced: whole blood. The receptors come from an adult who was a healthcare worker with PCR-confirmed SARS-CoV-2 infection or an uninfected control (not recorded which).

This clonotype was seen only a few times. J is TRBJ2-7 and V is TRBV20-1; D ambiguous. Looked up from germline, CDR1 is DFQATT and CDR2 is SNEGSKA (reference sequence). The CDR3 length is 13 residues. Trimming took off 3 bases at V and 2 bases at J, with 11 bases between the two ends. The CDR3 coding sequence is TGCAGTGCTAGTGCGCTCCAAGCCTACGAGCAGTACTTC. Its protein product is CSASALQAYEQYF.

This clonotype was seen a few times. The chain joins TRBV11-2 to TRBJ1-4; no definite D call. The CDR3 contains 15 residues. Germline loops: CDR1 SGHAT, CDR2 FQNNGV. V lost 7 bases to trimming and J lost 5 bases, with 17 bases between them. The CDR3 is CASNLGPDENEKLFF. As DNA, the CDR3 is TGTGCCAGCAACCTTGGGCCGGACGAAAATGAAAAACTGTTTTTT. The variable domain in full, completed from reference TRBV11-2 and TRBJ1-4, reads EAGVAQSPRYKIIEKRQSVAFWCNPISGHATLYWYQQILGQGPKLLIQFQNNGVVDDSQLPKDRFSAERLKGVDSTLKIQPAKLEDSAVYLCASNLGPDENEKLFFGSGTQLSVL.

The chain carries TRBV2 and TRBJ2-5, with D hard to call. Germline assignment: CDR1 SNHLY and CDR2 FYNNEI. The ends were cut back, 4 bases at V and 1 base at J, with 7 bases in the middle. This CDR3 comprises 13 residues. The CDR3 DNA is TGTGCCAGCAGTGTTGAGCTCCAAGAGACCCAGTACTTC. Translated, it gives CASSVELQETQYF.

This clonotype was seen a handful of times. V usage is TRBV19 and J usage is TRBJ2-5; tentatively, D is TRBD2 (6 bases). V lost 5 bases, J lost 5 bases, and 18 bases lay in between. The germline V gene has CDR1 LNHDA and CDR2 SQIVND (reference sequence). The CDR3 totals 15 residues. CDR3 amino acids: CASSSWARGYETQYF. CDR3 coding DNA: TGTGCCAGTAGTTCGTGGGCCCGGGGGTATGAGACCCAGTACTTC.